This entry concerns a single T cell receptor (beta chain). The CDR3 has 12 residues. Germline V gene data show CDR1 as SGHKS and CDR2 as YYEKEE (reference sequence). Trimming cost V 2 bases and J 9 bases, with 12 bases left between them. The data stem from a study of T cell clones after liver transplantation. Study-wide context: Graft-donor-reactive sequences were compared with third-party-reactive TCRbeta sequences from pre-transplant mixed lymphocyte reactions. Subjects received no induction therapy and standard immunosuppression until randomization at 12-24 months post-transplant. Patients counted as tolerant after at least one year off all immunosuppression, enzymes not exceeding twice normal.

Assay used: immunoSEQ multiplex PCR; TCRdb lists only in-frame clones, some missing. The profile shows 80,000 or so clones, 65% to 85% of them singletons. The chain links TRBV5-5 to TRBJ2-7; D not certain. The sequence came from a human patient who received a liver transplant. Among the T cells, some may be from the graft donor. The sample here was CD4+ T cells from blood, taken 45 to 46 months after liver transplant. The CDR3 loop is CASSFDPMWQYF. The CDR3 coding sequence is TGTGCCAGCAGCTTCGACCCGATGTGGCAGTACTTC.